This TCR beta chain was identified during a study of Graves' ophthalmopathy and Graves' hyperthyroidism. Study-wide findings and caveats: Stable hyperthyroidism and ophthalmopathy were told apart by a 13-signature model, which achieved just over 85% sensitivity and nearly 84% specificity.

Looked up from germline, CDR1 is MGHDK and CDR2 is SYGVNS. CDR3 length: 15 residues. V shed 3 bases and J shed 8 bases, with 19 bases lying between them. The table lists this clonotype with many counts. What it binds is unknown. As the template, RNA transcripts were used to amplify TCR beta CDR3 regions. The first round was an RT-PCR with HTBI primers, and the second round was a multiplex PCR. Using its own MiXCR run on the multiplex PCR reads, TCRdb lists one record per CDR3 protein. The table lists roughly 410,000 distinct CDR3 sequences, approximately 15% of them singletons, with about 7.3% in the top ten. Hyperthyroidism qualified as stable when ophthalmopathy did not develop within 18 months of follow-up. PBMCs stemmed from around 10 ml of fresh peripheral blood.

The sequenced sample consisted of peripheral blood. The chain employs TRBV25-1 and TRBJ1-1; D might be TRBD1 (5 bases). This TCR derives from a woman aged 18-29 years with stable Graves' hyperthyroidism. This CDR3 is CASSELGPYEGEAFF. The CDR3 DNA follows: TGTGCCAGCAGTGAGCTCGGGCCTTATGAGGGGGAAGCTTTCTTT.